This T cell receptor beta chain was captured by sequencing in a study of tumor-infiltrating lymphocytes in primary liver carcinoma. Study overall: Maximum tumor diameters ranged from roughly 4 to 10 cm, stage T1-T3 N0M0.

Germline V CDR1 and CDR2: ENHRY, SYGVKD. The CDR3 has 15 amino acids. A constant-region primer served to make TCR beta cDNA from roughly 460 ng total RNA. Slightly modified ARM-PCR with three nested multiplex PCR rounds yielded TCR beta libraries. Both of the initial two PCR rounds ran for about 9 cycles and employed TRBV1-TRBV30 forward primers alongside a C-beta reverse primer. TCRdb re-called the multiplex PCR reads through MiXCR, storing one row per CDR3 protein. The sample consists of about 66,000 distinct CDR3 sequences, around 69% of them appearing once. Details on this clonotype: One end of the junction varies from germline; a read error may be responsible.

The source material, 20-30 mg of unsorted bulk tissue, was used to co-extract RNA and DNA. The chain uses TRBV10-3 and TRBJ2-2; 7 bases map to TRBD1. Sequencing used liver tumor tissue from sampling region 4. Subset noted: tumor region T4, right-lateral pole. This receptor was obtained from a man aged 40-49 years with primary liver carcinoma and hepatitis B virus infection. CDR3 region: CAIRVQEGATGELLF. DNA for the CDR3: TGTGCCATAAGGGTACAAGAGGGGGCCACCGGGGAGCTGTTGTTT.